The entry that follows covers one T cell receptor beta chain sequence. Here immunoSEQ multiplex PCR was the method, and the copy in TCRdb shows in-frame clones only, minus some. The repertoire holds about 130,000 clones, with about four fifths as singletons. Trimming shortened V by 2 bases and J by 2 bases, and 7 bases separated the two germline ends. This CDR3 is built from 13 residues. Looked up from germline, CDR1 is GTSNPN and CDR2 is SVGIG (reference sequence). The source of the sample is a study of blood T cell repertoires in COVID-19. The sample taken for sequencing was peripheral blood. The sequence came from a woman in her 70s with COVID-19, enrolled during active disease. The chain recombines TRBV30 with TRBJ1-5, with a tentative D call TRBD1 (5 bases). CDR3 sequence (DNA): TGTGCCTGGAGTCTACAGGGCAATCAGCCCCAGCATTTT. It codes for CAWSLQGNQPQHF.